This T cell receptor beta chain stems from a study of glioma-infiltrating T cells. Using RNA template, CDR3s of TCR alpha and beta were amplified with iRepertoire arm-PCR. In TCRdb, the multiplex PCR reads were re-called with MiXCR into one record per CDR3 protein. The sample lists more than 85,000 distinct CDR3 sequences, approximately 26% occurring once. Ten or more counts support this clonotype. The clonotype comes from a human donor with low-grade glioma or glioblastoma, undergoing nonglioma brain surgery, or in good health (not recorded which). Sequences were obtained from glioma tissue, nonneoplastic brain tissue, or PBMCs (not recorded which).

The CDR3 region is CASSLRSTDTQYF. The CDR3 DNA is TGTGCCAGCAGCCTACGGAGCACAGATACGCAGTATTTT. This chain links TRBV25-1 with TRBJ2-3; no reliable D call. The germline gives CDR1 MGHDK, CDR2 SYGVNS. V shed 6 bases and J shed 0 bases, with 7 bases lying between them. The CDR3 consists of 13 residues.